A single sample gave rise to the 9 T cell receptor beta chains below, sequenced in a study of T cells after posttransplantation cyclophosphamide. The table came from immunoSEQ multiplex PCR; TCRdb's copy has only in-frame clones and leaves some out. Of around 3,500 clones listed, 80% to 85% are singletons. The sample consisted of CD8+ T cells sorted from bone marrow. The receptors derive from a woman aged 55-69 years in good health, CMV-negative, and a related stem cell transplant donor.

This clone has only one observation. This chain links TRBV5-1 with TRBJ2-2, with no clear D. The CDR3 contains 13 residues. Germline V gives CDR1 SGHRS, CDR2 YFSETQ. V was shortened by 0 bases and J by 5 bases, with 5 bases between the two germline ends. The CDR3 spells CASSLAGTGELFF. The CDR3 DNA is TGCGCCAGCAGCTTGGCCGGGACCGGGGAGCTGTTTTTT.

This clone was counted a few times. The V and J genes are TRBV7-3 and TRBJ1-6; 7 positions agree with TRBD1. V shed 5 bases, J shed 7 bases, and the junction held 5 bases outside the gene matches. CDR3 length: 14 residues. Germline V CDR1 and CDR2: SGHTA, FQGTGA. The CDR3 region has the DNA TGTGCCAGCAGCCAGGGGGTAGGCAATTCACCCCTCCACTTT. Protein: CASSQGVGNSPLHF. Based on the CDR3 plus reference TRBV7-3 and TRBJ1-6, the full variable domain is GAGVSQTPSNKVTEKGKYVELRCDPISGHTALYWYRQSLGQGPEFLIYFQGTGAADDSGLPNDRFFAVRPEGSVSTLKIQRTERGDSAVYLCASSQGVGNSPLHFGNGTRLTVT.

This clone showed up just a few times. CDR3 protein: CASSSTGGQPQHF. The CDR3 DNA sequence: TGTGCCAGCAGTTCGACAGGGGGTCAGCCCCAGCATTTT. V and J are TRBV6-6 and TRBJ1-5; 9 bases line up with TRBD1. Germline CDR1 reads MNHNY; CDR2 reads SVGAGI (reference sequence). The CDR3 loop spans 13 amino acids. Germline trimming cut 4 bases from V and 6 bases from J; bases unmatched to any gene: 1.

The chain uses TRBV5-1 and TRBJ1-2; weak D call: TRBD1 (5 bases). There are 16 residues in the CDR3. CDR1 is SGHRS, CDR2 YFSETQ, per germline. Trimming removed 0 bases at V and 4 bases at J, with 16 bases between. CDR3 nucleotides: TGCGCCAGCAGCTTGGGACCTGGGGGGGGAATCTATGGCTACACCTTC. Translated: CASSLGPGGGIYGYTF.

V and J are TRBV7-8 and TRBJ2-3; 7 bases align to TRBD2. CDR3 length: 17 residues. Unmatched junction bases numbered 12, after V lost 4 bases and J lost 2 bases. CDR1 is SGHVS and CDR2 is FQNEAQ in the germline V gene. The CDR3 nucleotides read TGTGCCAGCAGCTCCCAGCGGGGTACTAGATCCACAGATACGCAGTATTTT. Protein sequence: CASSSQRGTRSTDTQYF.

CDR3 region: CASSPEGGGREQYF. As DNA, the CDR3 is TGCGCCAGCAGCCCAGAGGGGGGGGGTCGAGAGCAGTACTTC. The chain has TRBV5-1 and TRBJ2-7; the D gene is possibly TRBD2 (7 bases). CDR1 and CDR2 (germline): SGHRS, YFSETQ. The CDR3 runs 14 residues. V lost 4 bases and J 7 bases, leaving 18 bases between the germline ends. The whole variable domain, remainder taken from reference TRBV5-1 and TRBJ2-7, is KAGVTQTPRYLIKTRGQQVTLSCSPISGHRSVSWYQQTPGQGLQFLFEYFSETQRNKGNFPGRFSGRQFSNSRSEMNVSTLELGDSALYLCASSPEGGGREQYFGPGTRLTVT.

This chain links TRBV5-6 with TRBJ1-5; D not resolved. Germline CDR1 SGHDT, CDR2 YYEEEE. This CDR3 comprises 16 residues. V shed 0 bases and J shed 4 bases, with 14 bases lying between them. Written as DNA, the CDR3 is TGTGCCAGCAGCTTGGGAGGCCTCAGATTGAATCAGCCCCAGCATTTT. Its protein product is CASSLGGLRLNQPQHF.

CDR3 sequence (DNA): TGCGCCAGCAGCCAATCTCGGCCGGGTGAGGAGCAGTACTTC. This encodes CASSQSRPGEEQYF. The chain combines TRBV4-3 with TRBJ2-7, with unresolved D. V was shortened by 2 bases and J by 7 bases, with 15 bases between the two germline ends. From germline, CDR1 is LGHNA and CDR2 YSLEER. This CDR3 contains 14 residues.

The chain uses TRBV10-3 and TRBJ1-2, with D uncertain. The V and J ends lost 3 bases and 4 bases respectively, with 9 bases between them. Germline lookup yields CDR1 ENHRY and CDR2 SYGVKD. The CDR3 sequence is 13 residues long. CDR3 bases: TGTGCCATCAGTGAATCCGGGGTCTATGGCTACACCTTC. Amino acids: CAISESGVYGYTF.